This T cell receptor (beta chain) was captured by sequencing in a study of T cell changes during pregnancy in multiple sclerosis. This clone has more than one count but fewer than ten. V lost 0 bases to trimming and J lost 5 bases; unmatched junction nucleotides: 7. Germline loops: CDR1 LNHNV, CDR2 YYDKDF (reference sequence). The CDR3 is 16 residues long. Using immunoSEQ multiplex PCR, the repertoire was profiled, and TCRdb retains in-frame clones only, with some absent. The sample yields around 70,000 clones, approximately 90% seen once. The V gene is TRBV15, the J gene TRBJ1-2, with TRBD1 identical over 9 bases. The sample was peripheral blood, taken in the first trimester of pregnancy. The clonotype was recovered from a female donor in good health, enrolled as a control in a pregnancy study. DNA for the CDR3: TGTGCCACCAGCAGAGATCGGGGGACAGGGAGGTATGGCTACACCTTC. Translated: CATSRDRGTGRYGYTF.